The 3 T cell receptor beta chains reported below all come from one sample, sequenced in a study of response to subunit inactivated influenza vaccine. Via MiXCR, TCRdb re-called the RT-PCR reads, giving one row per CDR3 protein. This table has about 780,000 distinct CDR3 sequences, approximately 17% appearing once. The sequencing used PBMCs from blood, collected roughly 5 days after vaccination. The receptors were sampled from a man in his fifties who received an inactivated influenza vaccine.

This chain links TRBV10-3 with TRBJ1-5; D is unclear. Germline values: CDR1 ENHRY, CDR2 SYGVKD. The ends were cut back, 11 bases at V and 3 bases at J, with 20 bases in the middle. This CDR3 region has 15 residues. The CDR3 reads CASSSALVVNQPQHF. The CDR3, as DNA: TGTGCCTCCAGTTCGGCGCTGGTGGTCAATCAGCCCCAGCATTTT.

This chain uses TRBV6-2 or TRBV6-3 with TRBJ2-1; 8 bases fit TRBD2. V lost 1 base to trimming and J lost 8 bases; unmatched junction nucleotides: 7. CDR1 and CDR2 from the germline V gene are MNHEY and SVGEGT. The CDR3 is 15 residues long. The CDR3 DNA reads TGTGCCAGCAGTTACTACGGGGGGGGCGGCCATGAGCAGTTCTTC. It codes for CASSYYGGGGHEQFF.

This clonotype was counted a few times. The CDR3 sequence is CASSLALRGIYEQYF. CDR3 bases: TGTGCCAGCAGCTTAGCGCTTAGGGGCATCTACGAGCAGTACTTC. V and J are TRBV7-8 and TRBJ2-7; possible D gene TRBD1, 5 bases. V was shortened by 0 bases and J by 3 bases, with 12 bases between the two germline ends. This CDR3 has 15 amino acids. CDR1 is SGHVS and CDR2 is FQNEAQ in the germline V gene.